These 12 T cell receptor beta chains were sequenced from one sample in a study of beta chain features in type 1 diabetes. The authors reverse transcribed all of the isolated RNA, so sequencing captured expressed TCRB transcripts. Profiled with immunoSEQ multiplex PCR; TCRdb holds only in-frame clones, not every one. There are hundreds of thousands of clones in the sample; 10% to 15% occur only once, and 0.017% lies in the top ten. The specimen was naive CD4+ T cells from blood. Receptors were obtained from a man between 18 and 35 years old in good health.

J is TRBJ1-1 and V is TRBV18, with unresolved D. Deletions cut 3 bases from V and 0 bases from J, with 11 bases between. This CDR3 region has 15 residues. The germline V gene encodes CDR1 KGHSH and CDR2 LQKENI. CDR3 region: CASSPMETVNTEAFF. The CDR3 nucleotides read TGTGCCAGCTCACCGATGGAAACAGTGAACACTGAAGCTTTCTTT.

This clone showed up many times. This CDR3 is also generated by other DNA sequences in the sample. The V and J genes are TRBV14 and TRBJ2-4; possible D gene TRBD2, 5 bases. This CDR3 is built from 14 residues. Germline-derived CDR1 and CDR2 are SGHDN and FVKESK. Trimming stripped 3 bases from V and 0 bases from J, with 6 bases between. The CDR3 nucleotides are TGTGCCAGCAGCCAGGACTTAGCCAAAAACATTCAGTACTTC. Residues: CASSQDLAKNIQYF. The entire variable domain, with the rest obtained from reference TRBV14 and TRBJ2-4, is as follows: EAGVTQFPSHSVIEKGQTVTLRCDPISGHDNLYWYRRVMGKEIKFLLHFVKESKQDESGMPNNRFLAERTGGTYSTLKVQPAELEDSGVYFCASSQDLAKNIQYFGAGTRLSVL.

This clone was seen more than once but under ten times. The chain combines TRBV29-1 with TRBJ1-1; 12 bases match TRBD1. This CDR3 has 14 amino acids. Trimming removed 7 bases from V and 1 base from J; junction bases left unmatched: 4. The germline V gene has CDR1 SQVTM and CDR2 ANQGSEA. The CDR3 sequence: CSAGTGGWNTEAFF. The CDR3 DNA is TGCAGCGCCGGGACAGGGGGCTGGAACACTGAAGCTTTCTTT.

In this sample, this clone turned up a few times. The CDR3 DNA is TGTGCCAGTAGCAGAACCACAGGGGGCCCGAGAGAGACCCAGTACTTC. It translates to CASSRTTGGPRETQYF. The chain links TRBV19 to TRBJ2-5; TRBD1 agrees at 9 bases. This CDR3 is 16 amino acids long. V trimming: 6 bases; J trimming: 4 bases; junction bases outside the gene matches: 12. Germline V CDR1 and CDR2: LNHDA, SQIVND (reference sequence).

This clone was recorded a few times. The chain uses TRBV5-6 and TRBJ2-7; 11 bases align to TRBD2. The V and J ends lost 3 bases and 5 bases, in that order; junction bases with no gene match: 7. Germline lookup yields CDR1 SGHDT and CDR2 YYEEEE. The CDR3 extends over 15 amino acids. CDR3 sequence reads: CASSSPGLAVNEQYF. CDR3 DNA: TGTGCCAGCAGCTCGCCGGGACTAGCGGTAAACGAGCAGTACTTC.

This clone came up a few times. The chain is built from TRBV18 and TRBJ1-1; D gene ambiguous. In germline, CDR1 is KGHSH, CDR2 LQKENI. There are 15 residues in the CDR3. V dropped 0 bases and J dropped 3 bases, with 11 bases sitting between them. In DNA form, the CDR3 reads TGTGCCAGCTCACCACCGACGGGTTTTGACACTGAAGCTTTCTTT. Encoded protein: CASSPPTGFDTEAFF.

The chain is built from TRBV7-2 and TRBJ2-5, with a tentative D call TRBD2 (6 bases). Germline assignment: CDR1 SGHTA and CDR2 FQGNSA. V lost 4 bases and J lost 1, with 16 bases in between. The CDR3 is made up of 16 amino acids. DNA of the CDR3: TGTGCCAGCAGCTCTAGCGAACTGGGAGGCCAAGAGACCCAGTACTTC. Residues: CASSSSELGGQETQYF.

The rearrangement links TRBV30 to TRBJ1-2, with D perhaps TRBD1 (6 bases). Germline CDR1 is GTSNPN and CDR2 is SVGIG (reference sequence). V lost 0 bases and J lost 5, with 13 bases in between. The CDR3 is made up of 14 amino acids. The DNA of the CDR3 is TGTGCCTGGAGTGTGTCCAGGGGAGGGTATGGCTACACCTTC. Its translation: CAWSVSRGGYGYTF. Supplemented by reference TRBV30 and TRBJ1-2, the full variable domain reads SQTIHQWPATLVQPVGSPLSLECTVEGTSNPNLYWYRQAAGRGLQLLFYSVGIGQISSEVPQNLSASRPQDRQFILSSKKLLLSDSGFYLCAWSVSRGGYGYTFGSGTRLTVV.

The table lists this clone with a few counts. The rearrangement joins TRBV2 to TRBJ1-4, with a tentative D call TRBD1 (6 bases). Per germline, CDR1 SNHLY and CDR2 FYNNEI. V gave up 7 bases and J gave up 8 bases, with 14 bases separating them. This CDR3 spans 13 amino acids. CDR3 loop: CASKRTVAEKLFF. The CDR3 nucleotides read TGTGCCAGCAAACGGACAGTGGCCGAAAAACTGTTTTTT.

This clone has just a few counts. The CDR3 here is CASTLVPGTGITGELFF. The CDR3 DNA reads TGTGCCAGCACCTTGGTCCCCGGGACAGGGATCACCGGGGAGCTGTTTTTT. V gene TRBV7-9 combines with J gene TRBJ2-2; 9 bases line up with TRBD1. With V trimmed by 7 bases and J by 4 bases, 13 bases remained unmatched. The CDR3 is 17 amino acids. The germline V gene encodes CDR1 SEHNR and CDR2 FQNEAQ (reference sequence).

The V gene is TRBV6-5, the J gene TRBJ1-2, with a weak D call TRBD1 (6 bases). Germline V lookup: CDR1 MNHEY, CDR2 SVGAGI. The CDR3 extends over 14 amino acids. Trimming cost V 7 bases and J 5 bases, with 17 bases left between them. The CDR3 protein is CASKRTVKNYGYTF. CDR3 nucleotides: TGTGCCAGCAAGCGGACAGTCAAGAATTATGGCTACACCTTC.

J is TRBJ2-1 and V is TRBV14; perhaps TRBD2 as D (6 bases). The CDR3 runs to 16 residues. V lost 5 bases and J lost 8, with 22 bases in between. Germline V gene lookup returns CDR1 SGHDN and CDR2 FVKESK. In nucleotides, the CDR3 is TGTGCCAGCAGCTTCCGAGGGTCCACCGGGGGAGATGAGCAGTTCTTC. Translating gives CASSFRGSTGGDEQFF.